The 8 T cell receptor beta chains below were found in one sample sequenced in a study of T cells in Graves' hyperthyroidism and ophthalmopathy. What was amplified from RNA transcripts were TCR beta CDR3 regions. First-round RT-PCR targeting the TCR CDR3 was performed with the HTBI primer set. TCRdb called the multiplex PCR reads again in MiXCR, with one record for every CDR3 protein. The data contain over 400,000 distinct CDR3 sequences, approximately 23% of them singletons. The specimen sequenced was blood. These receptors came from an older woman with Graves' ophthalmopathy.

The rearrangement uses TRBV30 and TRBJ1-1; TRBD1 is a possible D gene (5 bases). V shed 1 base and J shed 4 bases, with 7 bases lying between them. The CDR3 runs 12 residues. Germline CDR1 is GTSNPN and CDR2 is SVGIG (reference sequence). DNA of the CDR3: TGTGCCTGGAGTGAGGGGTTCACTGAAGCTTTCTTT. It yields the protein CAWSEGFTEAFF.

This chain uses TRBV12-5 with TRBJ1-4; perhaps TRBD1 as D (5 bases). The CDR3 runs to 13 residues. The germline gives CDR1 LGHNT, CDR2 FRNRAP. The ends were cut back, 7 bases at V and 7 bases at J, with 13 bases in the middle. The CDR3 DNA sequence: TGTGCTAGTGTCCGGGGCCTAGGTGAAAAACTGTTTTTT. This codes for CASVRGLGEKLFF.

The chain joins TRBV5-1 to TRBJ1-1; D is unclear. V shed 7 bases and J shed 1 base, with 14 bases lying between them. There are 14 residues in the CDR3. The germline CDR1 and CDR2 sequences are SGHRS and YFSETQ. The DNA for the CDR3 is TGCGCCAGCGGTCGTGCCCGGGAGAACACTGAAGCTTTCTTT. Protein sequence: CASGRARENTEAFF. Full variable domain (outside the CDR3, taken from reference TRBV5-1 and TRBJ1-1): KAGVTQTPRYLIKTRGQQVTLSCSPISGHRSVSWYQQTPGQGLQFLFEYFSETQRNKGNFPGRFSGRQFSNSRSEMNVSTLELGDSALYLCASGRARENTEAFFGQGTRLTVV.

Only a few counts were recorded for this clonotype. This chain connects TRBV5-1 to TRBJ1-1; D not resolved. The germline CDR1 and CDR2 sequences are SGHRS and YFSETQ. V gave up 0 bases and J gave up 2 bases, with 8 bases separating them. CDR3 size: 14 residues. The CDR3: CASSLDSHNTEAFF. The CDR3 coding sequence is TGCGCCAGCAGCTTGGACAGCCATAACACTGAAGCTTTCTTT.

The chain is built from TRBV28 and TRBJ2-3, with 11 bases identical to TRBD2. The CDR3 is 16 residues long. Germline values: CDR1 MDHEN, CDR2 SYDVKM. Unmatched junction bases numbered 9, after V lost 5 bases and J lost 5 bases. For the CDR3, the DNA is TGTGCCAGCAGTCCAGTGACTAGCGGGGCAGGAGATACGCAGTATTTT. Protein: CASSPVTSGAGDTQYF.

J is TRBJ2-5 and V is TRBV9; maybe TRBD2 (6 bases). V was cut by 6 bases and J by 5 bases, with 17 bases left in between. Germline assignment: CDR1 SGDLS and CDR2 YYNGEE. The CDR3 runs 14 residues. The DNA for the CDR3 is TGTGCCAGCACTCGCGGGAACAGCGGCGAGACCCAGTACTTC. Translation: CASTRGNSGETQYF.

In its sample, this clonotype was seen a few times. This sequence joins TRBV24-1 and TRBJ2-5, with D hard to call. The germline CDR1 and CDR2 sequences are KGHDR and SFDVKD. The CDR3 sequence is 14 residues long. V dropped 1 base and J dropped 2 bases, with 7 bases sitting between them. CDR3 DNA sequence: TGTGCCACCAGTGATTTCTCGGAGCAAGAGACCCAGTACTTC. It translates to CATSDFSEQETQYF.

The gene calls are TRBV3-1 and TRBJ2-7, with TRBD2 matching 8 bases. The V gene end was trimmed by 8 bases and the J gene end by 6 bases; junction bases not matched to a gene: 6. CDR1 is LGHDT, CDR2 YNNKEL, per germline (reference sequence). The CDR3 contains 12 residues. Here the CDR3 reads CASGGLAGEQYF. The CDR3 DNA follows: TGTGCCAGCGGCGGACTAGCAGGCGAGCAGTACTTC.